The clone carrying this T cell receptor (beta chain) appeared a few times. Its target is unknown. The source of the sample is a study of identical twins. General study points: Zero-insertion analyses could be partly confounded by invariant MAIT and iNKT cells.

A universal primer site came from template switching; cDNA carried unique molecular identifiers. TCRdb fed the 5' RACE reads into MiXCR, producing one record per CDR3 protein. The sample holds more than 650,000 distinct CDR3 sequences, 5.5% to 7.5% seen once. Trimming removed 2 bases at V and 8 bases at J, with 18 bases between. Looked up from germline, CDR1 is MNHEY and CDR2 is SMNVEV (reference sequence). This CDR3 region has 15 residues. The clonotype comes from a man between 18 and 29 years old in good health. J is TRBJ1-2 and V is TRBV27; D perhaps matches TRBD1 (5 bases). The sequencing input was naive T cells sorted from blood. The CDR3 DNA follows: TGTGCCAGCAGTTTAAAAAAAGGGGCCTTTAGCGGCTACACCTTC. Its translation is CASSLKKGAFSGYTF.